This TCR beta chain emerged from a study of beta chain features in type 1 diabetes. About the research overall: In all, some 110 million sorted cells from all samples were analyzed.

Findings and caveats of the study: Moderate but significant shortening of TCRB CDR3s was recorded in all four CD4+ subsets from Type 1 diabetes patients.

As concerns this clone: No antigen is known for it.

What was sequenced were expressed TCRB transcripts, since all of the isolated RNA had been reverse transcribed. Method: immunoSEQ multiplex PCR; TCRdb's copy keeps in-frame clones and lacks some. The top ten hold about 0.95% of the sample, which has roughly 150,000 clones, about 8% seen once. Germline CDR1 is SGHRS and CDR2 is YFSETQ. Trimming pared 1 base from V and 1 base from J, leaving 11 bases between. The CDR3 spans 15 residues. The TCR comes from a woman aged 40 to 49 with type 1 diabetes. Input material: central memory CD4+ T cells from blood. The V gene is TRBV5-1, the J gene TRBJ1-1, with D uncertain. The CDR3 DNA follows: TGCGCCAGCAGCTTGAAGGGCGGGCCGAACACTGAAGCTTTCTTT. Translation: CASSLKGGPNTEAFF.